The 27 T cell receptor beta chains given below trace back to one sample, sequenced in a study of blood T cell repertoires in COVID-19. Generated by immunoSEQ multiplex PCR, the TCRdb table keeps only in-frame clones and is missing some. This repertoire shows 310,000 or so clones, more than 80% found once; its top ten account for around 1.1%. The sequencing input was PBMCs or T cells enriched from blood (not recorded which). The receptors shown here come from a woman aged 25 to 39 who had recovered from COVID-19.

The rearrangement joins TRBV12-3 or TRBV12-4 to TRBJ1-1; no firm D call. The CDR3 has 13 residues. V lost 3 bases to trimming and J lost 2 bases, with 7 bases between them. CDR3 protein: CASSFKLNTEAFF. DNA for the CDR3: TGTGCCAGCAGTTTTAAACTAAACACTGAAGCTTTCTTT.

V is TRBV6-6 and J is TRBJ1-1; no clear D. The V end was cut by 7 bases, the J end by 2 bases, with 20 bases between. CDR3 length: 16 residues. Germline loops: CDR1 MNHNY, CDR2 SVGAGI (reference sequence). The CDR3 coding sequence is TGTGCCAGCACCCCTCTTGTTGGGCAGACCAACACTGAAGCTTTCTTT. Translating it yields CASTPLVGQTNTEAFF.

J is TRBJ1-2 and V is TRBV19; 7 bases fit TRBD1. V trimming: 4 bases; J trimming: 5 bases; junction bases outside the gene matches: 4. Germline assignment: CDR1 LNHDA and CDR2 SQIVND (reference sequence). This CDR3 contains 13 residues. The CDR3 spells CASSRQGAYGYTF. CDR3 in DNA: TGTGCCAGTAGTAGACAGGGTGCGTATGGCTACACCTTC.

The CDR3 is CASSSHPGLADGSYNEQFF. For the CDR3, the DNA is TGTGCCAGCAGCTCCCACCCCGGACTAGCGGACGGCTCCTACAATGAGCAGTTCTTC. The chain is built from TRBV11-3 and TRBJ2-1; 10 nucleotides align to TRBD2. V trimming: 4 bases; J trimming: 0 bases; junction bases outside the gene matches: 12. Per germline, CDR1 SGHNT and CDR2 YENEEA. This CDR3 has 19 amino acids.

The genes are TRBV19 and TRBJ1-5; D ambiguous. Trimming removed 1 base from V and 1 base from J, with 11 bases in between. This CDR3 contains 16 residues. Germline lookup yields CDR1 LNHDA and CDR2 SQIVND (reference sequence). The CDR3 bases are TGTGCCAGTAGTATAGTCGGGGTACGCAGCAATCAGCCCCAGCATTTT. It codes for CASSIVGVRSNQPQHF.

The CDR3 reads CAWGRAGQGTYEQYF. CDR3 bases: TGTGCCTGGGGGCGGGCGGGACAGGGCACCTACGAGCAGTACTTC. The V gene is TRBV30, the J gene TRBJ2-7; 9 bases are shared with TRBD1. J lost 2 bases, V lost 5 bases, and 10 bases had no gene match. CDR1 is GTSNPN, CDR2 SVGIG, per germline (reference sequence). The CDR3 runs to 15 residues.

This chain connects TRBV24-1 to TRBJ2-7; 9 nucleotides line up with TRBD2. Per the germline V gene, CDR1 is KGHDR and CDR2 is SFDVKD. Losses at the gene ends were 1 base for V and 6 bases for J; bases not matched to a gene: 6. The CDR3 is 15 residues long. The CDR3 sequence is CATSDFSSGSREQYF. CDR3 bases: TGTGCCACCAGTGATTTTAGTAGCGGGAGTCGCGAGCAGTACTTC.

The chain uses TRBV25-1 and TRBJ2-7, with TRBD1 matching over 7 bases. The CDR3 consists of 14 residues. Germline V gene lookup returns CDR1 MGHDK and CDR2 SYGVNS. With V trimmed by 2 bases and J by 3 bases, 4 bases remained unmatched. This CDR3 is CASSEIGQVYEQYF. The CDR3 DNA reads TGTGCCAGCAGTGAAATTGGACAGGTCTACGAGCAGTACTTC.

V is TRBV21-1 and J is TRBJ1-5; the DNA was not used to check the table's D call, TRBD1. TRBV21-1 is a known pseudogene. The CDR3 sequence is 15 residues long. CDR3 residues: CASNKQGWGNQPQHF. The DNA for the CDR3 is TGTGCCAGCAACAAACAGGGATGGGGCAATCAGCCCCAGCATTTT.

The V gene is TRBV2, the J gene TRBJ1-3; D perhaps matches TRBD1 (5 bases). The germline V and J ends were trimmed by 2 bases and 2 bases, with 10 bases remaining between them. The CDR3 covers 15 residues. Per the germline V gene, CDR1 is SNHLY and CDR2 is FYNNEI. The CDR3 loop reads CASSEYGHTGNTIYF. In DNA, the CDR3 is TGTGCCAGCAGTGAATATGGACACACTGGAAACACCATATATTTT.

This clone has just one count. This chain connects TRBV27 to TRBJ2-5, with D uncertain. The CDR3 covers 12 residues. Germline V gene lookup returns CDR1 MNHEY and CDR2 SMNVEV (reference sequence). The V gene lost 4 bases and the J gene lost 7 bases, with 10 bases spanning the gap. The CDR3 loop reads CASSSTVGTQYF. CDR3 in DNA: TGTGCCAGCAGTTCTACAGTCGGGACCCAGTACTTC.

The CDR3 nucleotides are TGTGCCAGCAGCGTAGGGTTCAGGCTAAACAATGAGCAGTTCTTC. Amino acid sequence: CASSVGFRLNNEQFF. This chain connects TRBV9 to TRBJ2-1, with D uncertain. V lost 0 bases and J 5 bases, leaving 12 bases between the germline ends. This CDR3 comprises 15 residues. From germline, CDR1 is SGDLS and CDR2 YYNGEE. The full variable domain, rest sourced from reference TRBV9 and TRBJ2-1, is DSGVTQTPKHLITATGQRVTLRCSPRSGDLSVYWYQQSLDQGLQFLIQYYNGEERAKGNILERFSAQQFPDLHSELNLSSLELGDSALYFCASSVGFRLNNEQFFGPGTRLTVL.

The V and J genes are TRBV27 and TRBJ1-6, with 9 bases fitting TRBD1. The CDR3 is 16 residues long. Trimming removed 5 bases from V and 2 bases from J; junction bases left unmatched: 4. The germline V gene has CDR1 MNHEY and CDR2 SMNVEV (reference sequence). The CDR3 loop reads CASSLTGGTYNSPLHF. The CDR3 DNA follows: TGTGCCAGCAGTCTCACAGGGGGCACCTATAATTCACCCCTCCACTTT.

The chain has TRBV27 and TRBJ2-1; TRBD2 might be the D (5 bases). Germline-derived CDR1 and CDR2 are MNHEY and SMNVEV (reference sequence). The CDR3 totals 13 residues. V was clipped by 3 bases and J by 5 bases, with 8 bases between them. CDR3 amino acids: CASSFSGNNEQFF. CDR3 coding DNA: TGTGCCAGCAGTTTCTCGGGGAACAATGAGCAGTTCTTC.

DNA for the CDR3: TGTGCCAGCAGCTCACTCGGGGTGAACACTGAAGCTTTCTTT. It yields the protein CASSSLGVNTEAFF. The V call is TRBV7-3, the J call TRBJ1-1; D is ambiguous. CDR1 is SGHTA, CDR2 FQGTGA, per germline. V lost 4 bases to trimming and J lost 0 bases, with 9 bases between them. There are 14 residues in the CDR3.

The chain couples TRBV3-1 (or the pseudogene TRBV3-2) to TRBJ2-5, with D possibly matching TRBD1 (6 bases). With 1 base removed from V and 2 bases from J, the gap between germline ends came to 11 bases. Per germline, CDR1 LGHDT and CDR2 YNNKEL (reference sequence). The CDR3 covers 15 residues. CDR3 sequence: CASSQGGQQQETQYF. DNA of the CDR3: TGTGCCAGCAGCCAAGGGGGACAACAGCAAGAGACCCAGTACTTC.

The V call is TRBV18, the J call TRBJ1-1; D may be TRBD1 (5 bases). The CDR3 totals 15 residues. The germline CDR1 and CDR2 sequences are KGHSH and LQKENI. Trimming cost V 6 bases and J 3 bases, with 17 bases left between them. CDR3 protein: CASSPIDSLDTEAFF. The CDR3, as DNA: TGTGCCAGCTCTCCAATCGACAGTCTGGACACTGAAGCTTTCTTT.

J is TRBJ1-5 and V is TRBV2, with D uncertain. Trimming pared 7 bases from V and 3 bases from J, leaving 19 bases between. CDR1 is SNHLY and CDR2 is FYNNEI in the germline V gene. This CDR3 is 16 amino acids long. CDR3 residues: CASNAEAGDSNQPQHF. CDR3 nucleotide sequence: TGTGCCAGCAACGCGGAAGCGGGTGACTCCAATCAGCCCCAGCATTTT.

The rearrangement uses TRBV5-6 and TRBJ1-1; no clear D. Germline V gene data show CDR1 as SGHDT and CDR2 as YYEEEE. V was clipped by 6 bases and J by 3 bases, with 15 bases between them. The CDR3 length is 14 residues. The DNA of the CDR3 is TGTGCCAGCACCCCACTACGAAAGGACACTGAAGCTTTCTTT. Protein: CASTPLRKDTEAFF.

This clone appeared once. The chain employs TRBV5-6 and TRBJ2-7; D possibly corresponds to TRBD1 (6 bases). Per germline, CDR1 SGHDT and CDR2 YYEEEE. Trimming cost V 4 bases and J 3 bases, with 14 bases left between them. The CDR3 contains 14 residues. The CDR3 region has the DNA TGTGCCAGCAGCCTGGGGGCGTCTGGCTACGAGCAGTACTTC. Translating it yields CASSLGASGYEQYF.

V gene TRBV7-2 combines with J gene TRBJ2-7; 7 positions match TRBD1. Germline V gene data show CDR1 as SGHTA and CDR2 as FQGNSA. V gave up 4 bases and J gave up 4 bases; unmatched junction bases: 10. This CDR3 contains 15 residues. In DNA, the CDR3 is TGTGCCAGCAGCTCTATCCCGGGACAGTTTTACGAGCAGTACTTC. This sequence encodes CASSSIPGQFYEQYF. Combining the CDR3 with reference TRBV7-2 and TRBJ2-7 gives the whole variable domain GAGVSQSPSNKVTEKGKDVELRCDPISGHTALYWYRQSLGQGLEFLIYFQGNSAPDKSGLPSDRFSAERTGGSVSTLTIQRTQQEDSAVYLCASSSIPGQFYEQYFGPGTRLTVT.

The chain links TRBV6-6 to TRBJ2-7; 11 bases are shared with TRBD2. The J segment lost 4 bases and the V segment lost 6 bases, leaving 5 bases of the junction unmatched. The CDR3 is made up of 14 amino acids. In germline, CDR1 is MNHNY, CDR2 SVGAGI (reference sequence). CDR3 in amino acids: CASRPLAGVYEQYF. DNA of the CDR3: TGTGCCAGCAGACCACTAGCGGGAGTGTACGAGCAGTACTTC.

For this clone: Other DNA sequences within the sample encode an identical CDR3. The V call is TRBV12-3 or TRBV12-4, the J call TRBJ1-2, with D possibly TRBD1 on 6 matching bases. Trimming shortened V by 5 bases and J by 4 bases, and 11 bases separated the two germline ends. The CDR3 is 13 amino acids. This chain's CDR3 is CASSPRGAYGYTF. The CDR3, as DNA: TGTGCCAGCAGTCCTCGGGGGGCCTATGGCTACACCTTC.

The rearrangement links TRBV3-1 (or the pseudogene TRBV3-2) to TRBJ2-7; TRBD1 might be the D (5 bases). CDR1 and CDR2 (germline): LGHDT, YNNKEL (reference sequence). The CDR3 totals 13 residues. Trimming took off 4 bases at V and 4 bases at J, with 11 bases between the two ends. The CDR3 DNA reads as TGTGCCAGCAGCCGTGACAAGGGGTACGAGCAGTACTTC. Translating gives CASSRDKGYEQYF.

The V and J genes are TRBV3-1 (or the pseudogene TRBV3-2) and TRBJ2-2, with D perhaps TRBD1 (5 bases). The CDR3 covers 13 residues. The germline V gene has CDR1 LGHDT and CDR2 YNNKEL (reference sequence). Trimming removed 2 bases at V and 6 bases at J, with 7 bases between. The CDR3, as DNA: TGTGCCAGCAGCCAAAGCAGGGCCGGGGAGCTGTTTTTT. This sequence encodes CASSQSRAGELFF.

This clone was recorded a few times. The DNA of the CDR3 is TGCAGCGTCGCTCTGGGACTAAGACGCGAGCAGTACTTC. Its translation: CSVALGLRREQYF. V usage is TRBV29-1 and J usage is TRBJ2-7; 7 nucleotides match TRBD2. CDR1 is SQVTM and CDR2 is ANQGSEA in the germline V gene. The CDR3 sequence is 13 residues long. V dropped 6 bases and J dropped 6; count of bases not matched to a gene: 11.

The CDR3 is CASSPGGMNTEAFF. In nucleotides, the CDR3 is TGTGCCAGCAGCCCCGGTGGTATGAACACTGAAGCTTTCTTT. This chain uses TRBV5-4 with TRBJ1-1; no reliable D call. V was cut by 4 bases and J by 0 bases, with 10 bases left in between. CDR1 and CDR2 (germline): SGHNT, YYREEE (reference sequence). The CDR3 has 14 residues.